Below are 27 T cell receptor beta chains sequenced from a single sample in a study of vaccination effects on CD4 cells after COVID-19. Data came from immunoSEQ multiplex PCR; TCRdb stores just in-frame clones and leaves some out. The sample yields tens of thousands of clones, approximately 80% seen once. Isolating CD4+ T cells followed approximately nine days of culture. No cognate antigen is known for these TCRs. Specimen: CD4+ T cells from PBMCs cultured without peptide, collected before COVID-19 vaccination. All receptors derive from a human donor who had a prior SARS-CoV-2 infection.

V and J are TRBV10-3 and TRBJ2-7, with 10 bases aligning to TRBD1. Germline CDR1 reads ENHRY; CDR2 reads SYGVKD. This CDR3 contains 13 residues. V trimming: 9 bases; J trimming: 0 bases; junction bases outside the gene matches: 2. The CDR3 region has the DNA TGTGCCATAGGGACAGGGGACTCCTACGAGCAGTACTTC. This codes for CAIGTGDSYEQYF.

The gene calls are TRBV9 and TRBJ2-3, with TRBD2 matching 11 bases. The CDR3 runs 14 residues. J lost 3 bases, V lost 3 bases, and 0 bases had no gene match. CDR1 is SGDLS and CDR2 is YYNGEE in the germline V gene. CDR3 in amino acids: CASSGLAGTDTQYF. The CDR3 DNA is TGTGCCAGCAGCGGACTAGCGGGGACAGATACGCAGTATTTT.

This chain links TRBV7-2 with TRBJ2-7; D is unresolved. The CDR3 is 15 amino acids. CDR1 is SGHTA and CDR2 is FQGNSA in the germline V gene. V was shortened by 1 base and J by 5 bases, with 15 bases between the two germline ends. The CDR3 is CASSLEVALGHEQYF. Written as DNA, the CDR3 is TGTGCCAGCAGCTTAGAAGTAGCCCTGGGCCACGAGCAGTACTTC.

CDR3 bases: TGTGCCAGCAGCTTGGAGCGGGGGCGGACCCTCGAGCAGTACTTC. Translated: CASSLERGRTLEQYF. The chain carries TRBV5-6 and TRBJ2-7; TRBD2 matches 8 bases. From germline, CDR1 is SGHDT and CDR2 YYEEEE. This CDR3 has 15 residues. V trimming: 0 bases; J trimming: 6 bases; junction bases outside the gene matches: 8.

The chain couples TRBV6-1 to TRBJ1-2; 8 bases fit TRBD1. V lost 2 bases and J lost 4; bases outside the gene matches: 6. CDR1 and CDR2 (germline): MNHNS, SASEGT. The CDR3 loop spans 15 amino acids. DNA for the CDR3: TGTGCCAGCAGTGAACAGCAGGGGGCCAGCTATGGCTACACCTTC. It specifies CASSEQQGASYGYTF.

The chain recombines TRBV30 with TRBJ2-1; either TRBD1 or TRBD2 may supply D (5 bases each). Trimming stripped 2 bases from V and 2 bases from J, with 10 bases between. Germline values: CDR1 GTSNPN, CDR2 SVGIG (reference sequence). CDR3 size: 14 residues. Here the CDR3 reads CAWSWPGPYNEQFF. CDR3 sequence (DNA): TGTGCCTGGAGTTGGCCGGGACCCTACAATGAGCAGTTCTTC.

This sequence joins TRBV2 and TRBJ2-4, with 9 positions matching TRBD1. The germline CDR1 and CDR2 sequences are SNHLY and FYNNEI. After removal of 3 bases from V and 5 bases from J, the junction contained 17 bases not matched to a gene. The CDR3 runs to 19 residues. Written as DNA, the CDR3 is TGTGCCAGCAGTGACAACCCCGTAGACAGGGGGTTTCCCCAAAACATTCAGTACTTC. This codes for CASSDNPVDRGFPQNIQYF.

The chain has TRBV11-3 and TRBJ2-3; D is possibly TRBD1 (6 bases). V was trimmed by 3 bases and J by 1 base, leaving 14 bases between them. The CDR3 extends over 16 amino acids. Germline values: CDR1 SGHNT, CDR2 YENEEA. CDR3 sequence: CASSLGRGMGTDTQYF. The CDR3 DNA is TGTGCCAGCAGCTTGGGCAGGGGTATGGGCACAGATACGCAGTATTTT.

This chain uses TRBV18 with TRBJ1-3, with D unclear. From germline, CDR1 is KGHSH and CDR2 LQKENI. The length of the CDR3 is 14 residues. The germline V and J ends were trimmed by 1 base and 1 base, with 5 bases remaining between them. Here the CDR3 DNA reads TGTGCCAGCTCACCACGCATTTCTGGAAACACCATATATTTT. Encoded protein: CASSPRISGNTIYF. Filled out from reference TRBV18 and TRBJ1-3, the complete variable domain reads NAGVMQNPRHLVRRRGQEARLRCSPMKGHSHVYWYRQLPEEGLKFMVYLQKENIIDESGMPKERFSAEFPKEGPSILRIQQVVRGDSAAYFCASSPRISGNTIYFGEGSWLTVV.

The chain carries TRBV5-1 and TRBJ1-1, with TRBD1 matching over 7 bases. The V and J ends lost 0 bases and 7 bases, in that order; junction bases with no gene match: 24. The CDR3 spans 20 residues. Germline values: CDR1 SGHRS, CDR2 YFSETQ. The CDR3 region has the DNA TGCGCCAGCAGCTTGGAGGGGGCGAGGCGTTGGTCGTGGCTTGCCAATGAAGCTTTCTTT. As protein: CASSLEGARRWSWLANEAFF. The whole variable domain, remainder taken from reference TRBV5-1 and TRBJ1-1, is KAGVTQTPRYLIKTRGQQVTLSCSPISGHRSVSWYQQTPGQGLQFLFEYFSETQRNKGNFPGRFSGRQFSNSRSEMNVSTLELGDSALYLCASSLEGARRWSWLANEAFFGQGTRLTVV.

The genes are TRBV5-1 and TRBJ2-1; D remains unclear. CDR1 and CDR2 from the germline V gene are SGHRS and YFSETQ. The germline V and J ends were trimmed by 5 bases and 10 bases, with 10 bases remaining between them. The CDR3 loop spans 11 amino acids. CDR3 residues: CASSRQREQFF. CDR3 nucleotides: TGCGCCAGCAGTAGGCAAAGGGAGCAGTTCTTC.

The chain links TRBV5-6 to TRBJ2-1; 9 bases match TRBD2. CDR3 size: 14 residues. Germline assignment: CDR1 SGHDT and CDR2 YYEEEE. J lost 7 bases, V lost 3 bases, and 5 bases had no gene match. For the CDR3, the DNA is TGTGCCAGCAGCTGGGGACTAGCTAATAATGAGCAGTTCTTC. Translating gives CASSWGLANNEQFF. The complete variable domain, with remaining parts taken from reference TRBV5-6 and TRBJ2-1, reads DAGVTQSPTHLIKTRGQQVTLRCSPKSGHDTVSWYQQALGQGPQFIFQYYEEEERQRGNFPDRFSGHQFPNYSSELNVNALLLGDSALYLCASSWGLANNEQFFGPGTRLTVL.

This chain uses TRBV6-6 with TRBJ1-1; weak D call: TRBD1 (6 bases). The CDR3 length is 15 residues. V lost 8 bases and J 1 base, leaving 17 bases between the germline ends. Germline lookup yields CDR1 MNHNY and CDR2 SVGAGI (reference sequence). In DNA, the CDR3 is TGTGCCAGCGTAGGCCACCAGACAGGGAACACTGAAGCTTTCTTT. It translates to CASVGHQTGNTEAFF.

This sequence joins TRBV5-6 and TRBJ2-2, with 10 positions matching TRBD1. J was trimmed by 4 bases and V by 4 bases; bases with no gene match: 1. The CDR3 spans 14 residues. Germline CDR1 is SGHDT and CDR2 is YYEEEE. CDR3 sequence: CASSRTGGTGELFF. DNA of the CDR3: TGTGCCAGCAGCCGGACAGGGGGCACCGGGGAGCTGTTTTTT. Drawing the rest from reference TRBV5-6 and TRBJ2-2, the complete variable domain is DAGVTQSPTHLIKTRGQQVTLRCSPKSGHDTVSWYQQALGQGPQFIFQYYEEEERQRGNFPDRFSGHQFPNYSSELNVNALLLGDSALYLCASSRTGGTGELFFGEGSRLTVL.

The chain is built from TRBV19 and TRBJ2-4, with TRBD1 matching 8 bases. Germline CDR1 reads LNHDA; CDR2 reads SQIVND (reference sequence). The V and J ends lost 2 bases and 7 bases, in that order; junction bases with no gene match: 4. This CDR3 is 14 amino acids long. CDR3 region: CASSITGTGNIQYF. CDR3 DNA: TGTGCCAGTAGTATAACCGGGACAGGTAACATTCAGTACTTC.

This clone appeared once. The chain employs TRBV19 and TRBJ2-3, with TRBD2 matching 9 bases. V dropped 10 bases and J dropped 6; count of bases not matched to a gene: 11. Germline V gene sequence: CDR1 LNHDA, CDR2 SQIVND (reference sequence). The CDR3 covers 14 residues. The CDR3 DNA reads TGTGCCACCGGAGGCCTAGCGGGAACGGATACGCAGTATTTT. Amino acids: CATGGLAGTDTQYF.

V and J are TRBV5-6 and TRBJ2-3; D is unresolved. This CDR3 has 16 amino acids. Trimming pared 0 bases from V and 0 bases from J, leaving 11 bases between. CDR1 and CDR2 from the germline V gene are SGHDT and YYEEEE. The CDR3 nucleotides are TGTGCCAGCAGCTTGGGACCAGCGACTAGCACAGATACGCAGTATTTT. Its protein is CASSLGPATSTDTQYF.

The rearrangement links TRBV6-5 to TRBJ2-5; D unresolved. In germline, CDR1 is MNHEY, CDR2 SVGAGI. Between the trimmed V and J ends, which lost 3 bases and 3 bases, there was a span of 11 bases. The CDR3 length is 14 residues. The CDR3 region is CASSYSYRKETQYF. The CDR3, as DNA: TGTGCCAGCAGTTATTCATATCGGAAAGAGACCCAGTACTTC.

DNA for the CDR3: TGTGCCAGCAGCGTAGTAGGCGGGGAGCTGTTTTTT. It specifies CASSVVGGELFF. V is TRBV9 and J is TRBJ2-2, with no clear D. Between the trimmed V and J ends, which lost 0 bases and 7 bases, there was a span of 4 bases. In germline, CDR1 is SGDLS, CDR2 YYNGEE. CDR3 length: 12 residues. Supplemented by reference TRBV9 and TRBJ2-2, the full variable domain reads DSGVTQTPKHLITATGQRVTLRCSPRSGDLSVYWYQQSLDQGLQFLIQYYNGEERAKGNILERFSAQQFPDLHSELNLSSLELGDSALYFCASSVVGGELFFGEGSRLTVL.

This rearrangement joins TRBV4-2 to TRBJ2-6; D is perhaps TRBD1 (5 bases). The CDR3 spans 17 residues. The V gene lost 0 bases and the J gene lost 1 base, with 10 bases spanning the gap. Germline CDR1 and CDR2: LGHNA and YNFKEQ. CDR3 loop: CASSQERDSSGANVLTF. CDR3 DNA: TGTGCCAGCAGCCAAGAGAGAGACAGTTCTGGGGCCAACGTCCTGACTTTC.

The gene calls are TRBV13 and TRBJ2-5; TRBD1 matches 8 bases. CDR3 size: 16 residues. Germline V gene lookup returns CDR1 PRHDT and CDR2 FYEKMQ (reference sequence). V lost 3 bases and J lost 2; bases outside the gene matches: 8. The CDR3: CASSFARDRRQETQYF. The CDR3 region has the DNA TGTGCCAGCAGCTTCGCTCGGGACAGGAGGCAAGAGACCCAGTACTTC. Variable domain in full (rest from reference TRBV13 and TRBJ2-5): AAGVIQSPRHLIKEKRETATLKCYPIPRHDTVYWYQQGPGQDPQFLISFYEKMQSDKGSIPDRFSAQQFSDYHSELNMSSLELGDSALYFCASSFARDRRQETQYFGPGTRLLVL.

V gene TRBV18 combines with J gene TRBJ2-2; 8 bases align to TRBD1. The CDR3 has 17 residues. V shed 3 bases and J 6 bases; nucleotides not matched to a gene: 12. Germline V gene lookup returns CDR1 KGHSH and CDR2 LQKENI. CDR3 nucleotides: TGTGCCAGCTCACCCTTTGCGGGACAGGCCGGACCCGGGGAGCTGTTTTTT. Protein: CASSPFAGQAGPGELFF.

CDR3 loop: CASSVGQGNTIYF. CDR3 DNA: TGTGCCAGCAGTGTAGGCCAGGGAAACACCATATATTTT. The chain carries TRBV2 and TRBJ1-3; D ambiguous. Germline lookup yields CDR1 SNHLY and CDR2 FYNNEI. This CDR3 contains 13 residues. V lost 4 bases and J 4 bases, leaving 8 bases between the germline ends.

V is TRBV7-3 and J is TRBJ2-5, with D unclear. The V and J ends lost 2 bases and 5 bases respectively, with 15 bases between them. Germline V lookup: CDR1 SGHTA, CDR2 FQGTGA. The length of the CDR3 is 15 residues. In nucleotides, the CDR3 is TGTGCCAGCAGCTTAGGGTCGAGTTTCGGGGAGACCCAGTACTTC. It encodes CASSLGSSFGETQYF.

This chain links TRBV5-1 with TRBJ2-2; 8 bases fit TRBD2. There are 17 residues in the CDR3. The germline V gene has CDR1 SGHRS and CDR2 YFSETQ. J gave up 6 bases and V 4 bases, and 14 bases lay outside the gene matches. The CDR3 here is CASSRNSYSGAPGELFF. The CDR3 DNA reads TGCGCCAGCAGCCGGAATTCTTATAGCGGGGCCCCCGGGGAGCTGTTTTTT. The complete variable domain, with remaining parts taken from reference TRBV5-1 and TRBJ2-2, reads KAGVTQTPRYLIKTRGQQVTLSCSPISGHRSVSWYQQTPGQGLQFLFEYFSETQRNKGNFPGRFSGRQFSNSRSEMNVSTLELGDSALYLCASSRNSYSGAPGELFFGEGSRLTVL.

The chain has TRBV5-1 and TRBJ2-1, with D possibly matching TRBD2 (5 bases). This CDR3 has 14 amino acids. CDR1 and CDR2 (germline): SGHRS, YFSETQ. With 0 bases removed from V and 6 bases from J, the gap between germline ends came to 10 bases. This CDR3 is CASSLEAAANEQFF. For the CDR3, the DNA is TGCGCCAGCAGCTTGGAGGCAGCGGCCAATGAGCAGTTCTTC.

In its sample, this clone was seen a few times. This chain uses TRBV23-1 with TRBJ1-6; 8 nucleotides agree with TRBD1. TRBV23-1 is an ORF for which the function is uncertain. The CDR3 loop spans 14 amino acids. V lost 5 bases and J lost 11; bases outside the gene matches: 8. The CDR3 protein is CASSEQGGGPPLHF. Written as DNA, the CDR3 is TGCGCCAGCAGTGAACAGGGGGGGGGTCCACCCCTCCACTTT.